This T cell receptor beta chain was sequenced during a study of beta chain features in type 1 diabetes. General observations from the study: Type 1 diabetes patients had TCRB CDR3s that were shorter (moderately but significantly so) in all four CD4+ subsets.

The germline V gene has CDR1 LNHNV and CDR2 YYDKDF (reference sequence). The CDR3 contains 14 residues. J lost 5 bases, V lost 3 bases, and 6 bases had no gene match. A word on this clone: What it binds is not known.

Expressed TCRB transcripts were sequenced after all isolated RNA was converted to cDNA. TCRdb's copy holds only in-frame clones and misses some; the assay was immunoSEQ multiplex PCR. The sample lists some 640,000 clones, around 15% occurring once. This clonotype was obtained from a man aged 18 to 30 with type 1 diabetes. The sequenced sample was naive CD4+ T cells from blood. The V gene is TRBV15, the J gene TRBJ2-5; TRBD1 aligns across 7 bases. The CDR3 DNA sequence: TGTGCCACCAGCAGGACGACAGGGATCGAGACCCAGTACTTC. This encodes CATSRTTGIETQYF.